Below, 6 T cell receptor beta chains from the same sample are listed, as sequenced in a study of blood T cells in healthy people across ages. Combining a sample-barcoded 5' primer with a J-beta primer mix, a second PCR ran for 7 to 11 cycles. MiXCR was run by TCRdb on the 5' RACE reads, yielding one entry per CDR3 protein. The table includes 870,000 or so distinct CDR3 sequences, around 26% detected once. Sequenced sample: blood. These receptors originate from a woman of 80 years or more in good health.

The rearrangement uses TRBV6-4 and TRBJ2-1; D possibly corresponds to TRBD2 (6 bases). The closer fit of TRBJ2-7 to the DNA end suggests the J call may be wrong. Germline V gives CDR1 MRHNA, CDR2 SNTAGT. The CDR3 is made up of 14 amino acids. The CDR3 nucleotides are TGTGCCAGCAGGCGGGATAACTCCTACAATGAGCAGTACTTC. Amino acids: CASRRDNSYNEQYF.

This clonotype was picked up a small number of times. CDR3 DNA sequence: TGTGCCAGCAGCCAAGATGGCGGGACAGGGTGGTCTGGCTACACCTTC. This encodes CASSQDGGTGWSGYTF. This chain links TRBV3-1 with TRBJ1-2; TRBD1 matches at 9 bases. With V trimmed by 0 bases and J by 7 bases, 9 bases remained unmatched. Per germline, CDR1 LGHDT and CDR2 YNNKEL (reference sequence). This CDR3 has 16 residues.

In the case of this clonotype: It may be a read error: a sequence one base away is much more abundant. The rearrangement uses TRBV28 and TRBJ2-7; D remains unclear. This CDR3 comprises 12 residues. CDR1 is MDHEN and CDR2 is SYDVKM in the germline V gene. V lost 7 bases, J lost 5 bases, and 12 bases lay in between. As DNA, the CDR3 is TGTGCCAGCACTGACGGGCTGAACGAGCAGTACTTC. This encodes CASTDGLNEQYF.

The chain couples TRBV4-3 to TRBJ2-2; 7 positions agree with TRBD2. The V gene end was trimmed by 1 base and the J gene end by 5 bases; junction bases not matched to a gene: 19. The V gene's germline CDR1 is LGHNA and CDR2 YSLEER. CDR3 length: 20 residues. The CDR3 spells CASSQALTRGAGSLTGELFF. CDR3 bases: TGCGCCAGCAGCCAAGCGTTAACCAGAGGAGCGGGGAGTCTTACCGGGGAGCTGTTTTTT.

This clonotype was found a few times. A single base separates this from a much larger clone, so it may be a read error. V and J are TRBV7-8 and TRBJ2-1; D is ambiguous. V was pared by 5 bases and J by 10 bases, with 15 bases between. Germline lookup yields CDR1 SGHVS and CDR2 FQNEAQ. The length of the CDR3 is 13 residues. CDR3 loop: CASSPGFLYEQFF. Here the CDR3 DNA reads TGTGCCAGCAGCCCCGGTTTTTTATACGAGCAGTTCTTC.

To note about this clonotype: One junction end does not reproduce the germline sequence, and a read error may be involved. This sequence joins TRBV12-3 or TRBV12-4 and TRBJ2-3, with D possibly TRBD2 on 5 matching bases. CDR3 length equals 16 residues. CDR3: CASSLDGVVRTDMQYF. Here the CDR3 DNA reads TGTGCCAGCAGTTTAGACGGGGTAGTCAGAACAGATATGCAGTATTTT.